This TCR beta chain stems from a study of blood T cell repertoires in COVID-19 (dated by TCRdb to 2020 to 2021). In terms of the full investigation: Collaborator samples came from the United States, Italy and Spain and covered acute and convalescent phases of COVID-19. The material from the prospective study consisted of cDNA or gDNA derived from T cells, B-cell-depleted T cells, or PBMCs. Deeply sampled blood TCRbeta repertoires from subjects exposed to, actively infected with, or recovered from COVID-19 were included in the dataset. The repertoires were released in a freely available public database intended as a resource for research on the immune response to SARS-CoV-2. The samples were drawn from two sources: the first 160 participants of the ongoing ImmuneRACE study, and about 1,300 subjects contributed by 6 global collaborators. A de-identified subject ID, COVID-19 status, age in years and sex were almost always included in the sample metadata. Where HLA class I and class II types were available, the types were taken from metadata supplied by the sample provider, not from assay-based typing. Broad study findings and their caveats: How much clinical and demographic metadata was included differed by source and by participant, and the metadata was provided uncurated.

Enrolling through a virtual design, the prospective study's participants ranged in age from roughly 18 to 89 years and lived across about two dozen United States geographic areas. Cohort assignment in the prospective study relied on participant-reported clinical history from a screening survey and a study questionnaire. ImmuneRACE Cohort 3 recovered participants were defined by two consecutive negative NP/OP PCR tests, healthcare professional clearance, or symptom resolution. In the prospective study, whole blood, serum and a nasopharyngeal or oropharyngeal swab were collected from each participant by mobile phlebotomists. Additional blood draws and questionnaires over an approximately 2-month period could optionally be provided by prospective study participants. Before DNA extraction, prospective study blood samples were shipped either frozen or at room temperature. V is pared back by 6 bases and J by 5 bases, with 13 bases lying between the germline termini. CDR1 and CDR2, looked up from the germline V gene, are SNHLY and FYNNEI. The CDR3, cysteine through phenylalanine, is 14 amino acids long. Solely the CDR3 DNA is kept, with 42 bases framed from the first base.

The immunoSEQ Assay, a bias-controlled multiplex PCR, was used to amplify TCRbeta CDR3 regions from genomic DNA. The original methods were these. The number of nucleated cells in each sample was estimated from the amplification of reference gene primers within the assay. To quantify the absolute abundance of each unique TCRbeta CDR3 rearrangement, sequence reads were collapsed and filtered. For each sample, productive Simpson clonality was calculated by taking the square root of Simpson's diversity index across productive rearrangements. In its TCRdb copy, this immuneACCESS table keeps in-frame sequences only and misses some clones. Where compared with another copy, unresolved V genes explain less than half of these, and the others have no known cause. V and J calls and clone size come straight from that table; D and trimming were deduced from the DNA. Across this sample there are around 450,000 clones, with about nine tenths seen only once. The top ten clonotypes cover roughly 0.72% of the sample.

Details on this clone: Its antigen remains undetermined. Base qualities are missing; no much larger clone stands one base away.

The sequence is built from TRBV2 and TRBJ1-4; no D segment can be confidently identified. The sequenced sample was PBMCs or T cells enriched from blood (not recorded which). This TCR was recovered from a woman aged 18-30 years who had recovered from COVID-19. This receptor carries the CDR3 CASSPPLENEKLFF. The nucleotide sequence is given as TGTGCCAGCAGCCCTCCCCTCGAGAATGAAAAACTGTTTTTT.